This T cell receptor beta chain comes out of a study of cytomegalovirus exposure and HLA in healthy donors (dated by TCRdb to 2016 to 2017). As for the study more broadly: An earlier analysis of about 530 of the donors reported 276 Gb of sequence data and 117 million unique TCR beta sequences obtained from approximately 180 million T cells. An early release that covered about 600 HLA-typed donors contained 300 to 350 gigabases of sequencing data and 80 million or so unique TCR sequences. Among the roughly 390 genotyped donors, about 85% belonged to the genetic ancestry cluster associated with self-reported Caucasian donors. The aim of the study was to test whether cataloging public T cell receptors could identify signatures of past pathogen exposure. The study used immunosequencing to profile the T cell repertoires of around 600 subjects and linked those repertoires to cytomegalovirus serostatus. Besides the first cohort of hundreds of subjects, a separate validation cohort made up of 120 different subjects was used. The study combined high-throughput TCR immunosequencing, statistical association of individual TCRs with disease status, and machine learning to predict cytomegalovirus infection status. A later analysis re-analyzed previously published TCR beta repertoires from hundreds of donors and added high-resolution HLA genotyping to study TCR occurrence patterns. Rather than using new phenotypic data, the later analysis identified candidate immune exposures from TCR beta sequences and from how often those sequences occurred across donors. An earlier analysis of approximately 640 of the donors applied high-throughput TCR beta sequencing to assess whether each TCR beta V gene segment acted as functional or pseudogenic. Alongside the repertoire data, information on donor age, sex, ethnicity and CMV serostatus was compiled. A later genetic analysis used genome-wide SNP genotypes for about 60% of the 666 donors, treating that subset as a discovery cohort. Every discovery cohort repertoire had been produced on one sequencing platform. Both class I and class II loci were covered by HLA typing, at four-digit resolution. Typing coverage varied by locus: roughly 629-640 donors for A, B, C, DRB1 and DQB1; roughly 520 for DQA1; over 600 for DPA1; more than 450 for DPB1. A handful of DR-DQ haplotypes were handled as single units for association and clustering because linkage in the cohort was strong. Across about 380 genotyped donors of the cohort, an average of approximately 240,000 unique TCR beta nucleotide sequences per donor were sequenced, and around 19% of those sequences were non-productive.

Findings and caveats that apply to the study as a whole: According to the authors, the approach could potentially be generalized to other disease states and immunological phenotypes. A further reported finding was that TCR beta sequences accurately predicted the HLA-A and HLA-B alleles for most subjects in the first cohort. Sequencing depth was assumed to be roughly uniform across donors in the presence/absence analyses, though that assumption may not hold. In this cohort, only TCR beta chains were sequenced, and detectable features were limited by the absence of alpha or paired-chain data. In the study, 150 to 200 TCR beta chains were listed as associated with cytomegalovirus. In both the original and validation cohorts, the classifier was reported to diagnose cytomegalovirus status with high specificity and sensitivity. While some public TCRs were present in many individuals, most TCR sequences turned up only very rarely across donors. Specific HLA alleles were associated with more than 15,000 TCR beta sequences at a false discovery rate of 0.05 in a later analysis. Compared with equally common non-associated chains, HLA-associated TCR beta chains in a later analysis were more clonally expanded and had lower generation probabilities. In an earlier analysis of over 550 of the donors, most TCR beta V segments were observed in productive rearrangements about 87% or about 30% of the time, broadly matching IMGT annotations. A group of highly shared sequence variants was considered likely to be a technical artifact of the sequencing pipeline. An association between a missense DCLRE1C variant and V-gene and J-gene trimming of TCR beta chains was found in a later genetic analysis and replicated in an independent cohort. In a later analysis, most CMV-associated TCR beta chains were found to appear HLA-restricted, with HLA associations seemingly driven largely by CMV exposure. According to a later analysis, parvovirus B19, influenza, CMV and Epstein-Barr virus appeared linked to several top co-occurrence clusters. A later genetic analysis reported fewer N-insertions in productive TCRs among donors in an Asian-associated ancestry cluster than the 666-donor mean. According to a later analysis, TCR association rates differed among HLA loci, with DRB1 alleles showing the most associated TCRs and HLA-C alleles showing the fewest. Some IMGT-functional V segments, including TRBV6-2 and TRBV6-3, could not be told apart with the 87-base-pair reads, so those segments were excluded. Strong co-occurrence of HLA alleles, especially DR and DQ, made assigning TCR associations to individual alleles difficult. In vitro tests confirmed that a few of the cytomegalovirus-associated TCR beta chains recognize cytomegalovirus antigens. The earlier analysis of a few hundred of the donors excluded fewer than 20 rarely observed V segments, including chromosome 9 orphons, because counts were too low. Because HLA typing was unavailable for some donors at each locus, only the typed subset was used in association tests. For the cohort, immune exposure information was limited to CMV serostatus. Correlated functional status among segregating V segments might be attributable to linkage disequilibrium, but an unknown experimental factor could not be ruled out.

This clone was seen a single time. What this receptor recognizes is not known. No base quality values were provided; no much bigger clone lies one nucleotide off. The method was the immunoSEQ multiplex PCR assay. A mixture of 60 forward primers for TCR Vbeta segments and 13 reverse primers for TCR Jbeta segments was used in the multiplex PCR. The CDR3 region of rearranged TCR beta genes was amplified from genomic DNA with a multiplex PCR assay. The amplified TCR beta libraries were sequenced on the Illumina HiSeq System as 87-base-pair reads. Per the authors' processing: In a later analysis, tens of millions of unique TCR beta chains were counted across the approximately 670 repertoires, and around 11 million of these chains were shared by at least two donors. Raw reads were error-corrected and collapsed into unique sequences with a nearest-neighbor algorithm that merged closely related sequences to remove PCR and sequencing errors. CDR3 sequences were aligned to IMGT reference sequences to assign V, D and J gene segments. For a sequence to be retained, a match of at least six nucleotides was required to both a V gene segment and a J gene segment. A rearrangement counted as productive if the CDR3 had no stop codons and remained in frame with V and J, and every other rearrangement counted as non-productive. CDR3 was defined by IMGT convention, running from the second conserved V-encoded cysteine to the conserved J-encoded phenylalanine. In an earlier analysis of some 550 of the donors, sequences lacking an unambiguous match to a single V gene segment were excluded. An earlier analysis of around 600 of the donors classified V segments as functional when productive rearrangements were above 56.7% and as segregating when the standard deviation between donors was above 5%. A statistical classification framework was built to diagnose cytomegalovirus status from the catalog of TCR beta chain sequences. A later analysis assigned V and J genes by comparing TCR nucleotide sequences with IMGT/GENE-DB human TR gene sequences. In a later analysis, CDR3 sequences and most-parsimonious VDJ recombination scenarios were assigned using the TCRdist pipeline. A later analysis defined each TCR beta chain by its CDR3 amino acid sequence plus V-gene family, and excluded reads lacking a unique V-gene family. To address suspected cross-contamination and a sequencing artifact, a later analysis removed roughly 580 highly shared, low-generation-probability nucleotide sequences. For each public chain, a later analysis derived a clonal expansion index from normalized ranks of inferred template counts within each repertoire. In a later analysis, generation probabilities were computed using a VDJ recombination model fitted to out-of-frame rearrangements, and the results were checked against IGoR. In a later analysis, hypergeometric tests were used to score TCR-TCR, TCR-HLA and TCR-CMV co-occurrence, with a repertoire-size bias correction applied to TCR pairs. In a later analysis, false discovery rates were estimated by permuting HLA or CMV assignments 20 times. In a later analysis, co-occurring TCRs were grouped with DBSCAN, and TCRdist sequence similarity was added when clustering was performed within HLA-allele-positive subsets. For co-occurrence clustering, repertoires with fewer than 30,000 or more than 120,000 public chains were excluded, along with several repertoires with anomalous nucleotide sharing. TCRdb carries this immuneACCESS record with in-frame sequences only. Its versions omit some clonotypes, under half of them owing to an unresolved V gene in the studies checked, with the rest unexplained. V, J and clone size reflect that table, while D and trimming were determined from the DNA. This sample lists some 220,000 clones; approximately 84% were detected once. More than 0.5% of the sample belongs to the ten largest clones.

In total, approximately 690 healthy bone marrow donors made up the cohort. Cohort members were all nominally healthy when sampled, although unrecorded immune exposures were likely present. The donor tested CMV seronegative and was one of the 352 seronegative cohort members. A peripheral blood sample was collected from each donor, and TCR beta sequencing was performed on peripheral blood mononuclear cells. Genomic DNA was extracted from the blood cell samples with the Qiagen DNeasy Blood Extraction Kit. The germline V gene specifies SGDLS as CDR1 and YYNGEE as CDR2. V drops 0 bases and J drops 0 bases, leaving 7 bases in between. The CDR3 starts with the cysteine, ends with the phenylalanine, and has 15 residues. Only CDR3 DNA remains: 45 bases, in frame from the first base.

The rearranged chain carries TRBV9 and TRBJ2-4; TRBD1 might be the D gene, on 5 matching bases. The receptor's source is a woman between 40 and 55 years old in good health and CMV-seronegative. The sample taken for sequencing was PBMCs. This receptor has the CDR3 CASSVVGVAKNIQYF. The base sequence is TGTGCCAGCAGCGTAGTAGGGGTAGCCAAAAACATTCAGTACTTC.